These 5 T cell receptor beta chains were sequenced from one sample in a study of Tregs in tolerant kidney transplant recipients. Which antigens these TCRs recognize remains unknown. After approximately 6 days with irradiated graft donor PBMCs, CFSE-labeled recipient PBMCs were FACS-sorted. TCRdb's table, derived via immunoSEQ multiplex PCR, lists solely in-frame clones and lacks some. The sample carries fewer than 20,000 clones, nearly 55% recorded once. Specimen: CD4+ T cells from blood cultured with allogeneic cells, collected before the transplant. Receptor source: a human patient who received a combined kidney and bone marrow transplant.

The chain links TRBV11-3 to TRBJ2-7; D uncertain. The CDR3 totals 15 residues. The ends were cut back, 0 bases at V and 1 base at J, with 10 bases in the middle. Germline CDR1 reads SGHNT; CDR2 reads YENEEA. This chain's CDR3 is CASSLEGRISYEQYF. Here the CDR3 DNA reads TGTGCCAGCAGCTTAGAGGGCAGAATATCCTACGAGCAGTACTTC.

The chain couples TRBV6-1 to TRBJ1-1, with D unresolved. Germline V gives CDR1 MNHNS, CDR2 SASEGT. This CDR3 is built from 14 residues. V lost 2 bases and J 0 bases, leaving 7 bases between the germline ends. The DNA for the CDR3 is TGTGCCAGCAGTGAACAACGGTTGAACACTGAAGCTTTCTTT. It translates to CASSEQRLNTEAFF.

The chain has TRBV20-1 and TRBJ1-1; D might be TRBD1 (5 bases). V was trimmed by 6 bases and J by 1 base, leaving 6 bases between them. CDR1 is DFQATT and CDR2 is SNEGSKA in the germline V gene (reference sequence). This CDR3 is built from 11 residues. CDR3: CSAGRNTEAFF. CDR3 nucleotide sequence: TGCAGTGCGGGGCGGAACACTGAAGCTTTCTTT.

The chain couples TRBV4-2 to TRBJ1-3; perhaps TRBD1 as D (5 bases). The CDR3 totals 15 residues. Per the germline V gene, CDR1 is LGHNA and CDR2 is YNFKEQ. V lost 5 bases and J lost 2, with 13 bases in between. The CDR3 loop is CASSLALGAGNTIYF. DNA for the CDR3: TGTGCCAGCAGCTTGGCCTTAGGGGCTGGAAACACCATATATTTT.

The chain couples TRBV5-3 to TRBJ1-2; TRBD1 might be the D (6 bases). TRBV5-3 is recorded as an ORF, its role being uncertain. V lost 0 bases to trimming and J lost 4 bases, with 10 bases between them. This CDR3 has 14 residues. CDR3 loop: CARSLGGLCYGYTF. CDR3 bases: TGTGCCAGAAGCTTGGGGGGGCTATGCTATGGCTACACCTTC.